The source of this T cell receptor (beta chain) is a study of Graves' ophthalmopathy and Graves' hyperthyroidism. Transcripts of RNA were the source for amplifying TCR beta CDR3 regions. Investigators did first-round RT-PCR with HTBI primers, then second-round multiplex PCR. TCRdb reprocessed the multiplex PCR reads via MiXCR and lists one record per CDR3 protein. The sample holds over a million distinct CDR3 sequences, about 38% seen once. Germline-derived CDR1 and CDR2 are SGHRS and YFSETQ. Trimming at V came to 6 bases and at J to 1 base, leaving 7 bases not matched to a gene. The CDR3 contains 15 residues.

The specimen was peripheral blood or thyroid tissue (not recorded which). The V and J genes are TRBV5-1 and TRBJ2-5; TRBD2 agrees at 9 bases. The TCR comes from an adult man with Graves' hyperthyroidism. The CDR3 loop reads CASTALAGAQETQYF. The CDR3 DNA sequence: TGCGCCAGCACCGCTTTAGCGGGAGCCCAAGAGACCCAGTACTTC.